This entry describes one TCR beta chain. Which antigen it targets is not known. Base qualities were left out, and no much larger clone turns up one base away. The immunoSEQ Assay, a bias-controlled multiplex PCR, was used to amplify TCRbeta CDR3 regions from genomic DNA. The study's processing was this. Nucleated cell counts per sample were estimated from amplification of reference gene primers within the assay. To quantify the absolute abundance of each unique TCRbeta CDR3 rearrangement, sequence reads were collapsed and filtered. Productive Simpson clonality was computed per sample as the square root of Simpson's diversity index over productive rearrangements. TCRdb took over this immuneACCESS table, retaining in-frame rearrangements with V and J assigned. Such tables are incomplete; in checked studies, under half of the missing clones stem from an unresolved V gene, and the remainder is unexplained. That table is the source of V, J and clone size, and D and trimming were worked out from the DNA. For this sample there are 35,000 to 50,000 clones; about 90% appear just once. The ten biggest clones cover roughly 8.3% of the sample.

This record comes from a study of blood T cell repertoires in COVID-19 (dated by TCRdb to 2019 to 2021). General notes on the study: Samples covering the acute and convalescent phases of COVID-19 were provided by collaborators in the United States, Italy and Spain. Where available, HLA class I and class II types were taken from metadata supplied by the sample provider and were not determined by assay-based typing. A de-identified subject ID, COVID-19 status, age in years and sex were almost always included in the sample metadata. The prospective study material was composed of cDNA or gDNA derived from T cells, B-cell-depleted T cells, or PBMCs. Subjects who had been exposed to COVID-19, were actively infected with it, or had recovered from it provided the deeply sampled blood TCRbeta repertoires that made up the dataset. The samples were drawn from two sources: the first 160 participants of the ongoing ImmuneRACE study, and 950 to 1,500 subjects contributed by 6 global collaborators. A freely available public database, intended as a resource for researchers studying the immune response to SARS-CoV-2, is where the repertoires were released. Results and caveats for the whole study, not just this receptor: The amount of clinical and demographic metadata varied by source and participant and was provided uncurated.

Collaborating institutions collected whole blood in K2EDTA tubes following their own protocols. For TCRbeta analysis, collaborator samples were shipped as frozen whole blood, as isolated PBMCs, or as DNA extracted from either sample type. Unmatched junction bases come to 7, with V trimmed by 3 bases and J by 5 bases. From its cysteine to its phenylalanine, the CDR3 spans 16 amino acids. The retained sequence is limited to the CDR3, 48 bases, with the frame set at the first base. CDR1 and CDR2 are read off the germline V gene (reference sequence) as SEHNR and FQNEAQ. The rearranged chain carries TRBV7-9 and TRBJ2-5, with 12 bases matching TRBD2. The sequenced material came from peripheral blood. The TCR comes from a man aged 50-60 years with active COVID-19. This receptor has the CDR3 CASSFVTSGRSETQYF. The sequence in DNA is TGTGCCAGCAGCTTCGTGACTAGCGGGAGATCGGAGACCCAGTACTTC.